This T cell receptor (beta chain) derives from a study of shared clonotypes between healthy human individuals. CD8 cells classed as naive were CD45RO-negative and positively selected for CCR7, excluding terminally differentiated effector memory CD45RA+ cells. Within Nashville, Tennessee resided all donors, each a Caucasian adult. Study-wide results and caveats: Researchers sampled blood only, noting tissue repertoires likely differ.

The CDR3 has 16 residues. CDR1 and CDR2 from the germline V gene are MGHRA and YSYEKL. V lost 0 bases and J 0 bases, leaving 10 bases between the germline ends. The assay was immunoSEQ multiplex PCR, and TCRdb's table has in-frame clones only and misses some. The data hold roughly 2,000,000 clones, with roughly 94% observed a single time. This clone showed up just once. Its cognate antigen is unknown. The sample comprised naive CD8+ T cells sorted from blood. The chain joins TRBV4-1 to TRBJ2-3, with unresolved D. The sequence derives from a young man in good health. Here the CDR3 reads CASSQDPHSSTDTQYF. CDR3 DNA: TGCGCCAGCAGCCAAGATCCCCATTCTAGCACAGATACGCAGTATTTT.